Below, 29 T cell receptor beta chains from the same sample are listed, as sequenced in a study of Tregs in tolerant kidney transplant recipients. Their antigen targets remain unknown. Assay used: immunoSEQ multiplex PCR; TCRdb lists only in-frame clones, some missing. The data contain about 44,000 clones, roughly 95% of them singletons. Sequencing was performed on Tregs from blood cultured with allogeneic cells. The receptors here all came from a human donor in good health.

The chain links TRBV30 to TRBJ1-2; D not resolved. With 1 base removed from V and 2 bases from J, the gap between germline ends came to 8 bases. The CDR3 is 13 amino acids. In germline, CDR1 is GTSNPN, CDR2 SVGIG (reference sequence). CDR3 nucleotides: TGTGCCTGGAGTGGTTTGCAGAACTATGGCTACACCTTC. The encoded protein is CAWSGLQNYGYTF.

The chain links TRBV20-1 to TRBJ2-3, with 10 bases matching TRBD1. The length of the CDR3 is 10 residues. V shed 5 bases and J 14 bases; nucleotides not matched to a gene: 4. Germline loops: CDR1 DFQATT, CDR2 SNEGSKA (reference sequence). CDR3 sequence (DNA): TGCAGTGCTGGTCGGGACAGGGGGTATTTT. It yields the protein CSAGRDRGYF.

The chain recombines TRBV5-1 with TRBJ2-7; tentative D call: TRBD1 (5 bases). From germline, CDR1 is SGHRS and CDR2 YFSETQ. V was pared by 2 bases and J by 3 bases, with 12 bases between. The CDR3 covers 14 residues. The CDR3 sequence: CASSLNARDYEQYF. The CDR3 DNA sequence: TGCGCCAGCAGCTTAAACGCCAGGGACTACGAGCAGTACTTC.

The V call is TRBV27, the J call TRBJ2-1; 8 bases are a match to TRBD2. The CDR3 is made up of 14 amino acids. In germline, CDR1 is MNHEY, CDR2 SMNVEV (reference sequence). V lost 6 bases, J lost 1 base, and 2 bases stayed unmatched. The CDR3 spells CASRLAGSYNEQFF. CDR3 in DNA: TGTGCCAGCAGATTAGCGGGATCCTACAATGAGCAGTTCTTC.

This clone showed up just once. This chain connects TRBV13 to TRBJ1-3; D is unclear. The ends were cut back, 3 bases at V and 0 bases at J, with 12 bases in the middle. CDR1 and CDR2 (germline): PRHDT, FYEKMQ (reference sequence). The CDR3 consists of 16 residues. The CDR3 nucleotides read TGTGCCAGCAGCTTGGGGAGGATCCACTCTGGAAACACCATATATTTT. Translation: CASSLGRIHSGNTIYF.

The chain uses TRBV7-9 and TRBJ2-1; D perhaps matches TRBD2 (6 bases). Trimming cost V 3 bases and J 3 bases, with 12 bases left between them. Germline assignment: CDR1 SEHNR and CDR2 FQNEAQ (reference sequence). The CDR3 totals 15 residues. Written as DNA, the CDR3 is TGTGCCAGCAGCTTGGGAGGACCCGGCTACAATGAGCAGTTCTTC. Translation: CASSLGGPGYNEQFF. The entire variable domain, with the rest obtained from reference TRBV7-9 and TRBJ2-1, is as follows: DTGVSQNPRHKITKRGQNVTFRCDPISEHNRLYWYRQTLGQGPEFLTYFQNEAQLEKSRLLSDRFSAERPKGSFSTLEIQRTEQGDSAMYLCASSLGGPGYNEQFFGPGTRLTVL.

This chain joins TRBV6-4 and TRBJ2-2, with D unresolved. The germline V gene encodes CDR1 MRHNA and CDR2 SNTAGT. The CDR3 contains 14 residues. The V gene lost 5 bases and the J gene lost 0 bases, with 7 bases spanning the gap. The CDR3 protein is CASSNIPNTGELFF. CDR3 nucleotide sequence: TGTGCCAGCAGTAACATACCGAACACCGGGGAGCTGTTTTTT.

The chain couples TRBV7-8 to TRBJ2-7; D is perhaps TRBD1 or TRBD2 (5 bases each). V lost 0 bases and J lost 3, with 15 bases in between. This CDR3 comprises 16 residues. CDR1 SGHVS and CDR2 FQNEAQ come from the germline V gene. Here the CDR3 reads CASSLALGRGLYEQYF. CDR3 sequence (DNA): TGTGCCAGCAGCTTAGCTCTAGGACGGGGCCTCTACGAGCAGTACTTC.

The rearrangement joins TRBV6-6 to TRBJ2-4; TRBD2 matches 7 bases. The germline V gene encodes CDR1 MNHNY and CDR2 SVGAGI (reference sequence). V lost 6 bases and J lost 6; bases outside the gene matches: 14. This CDR3 has 16 residues. The DNA of the CDR3 is TGTGCCAGCAGGACGCCCCCCGGGGGAGGGAGAAACATTCAGTACTTC. It is translated as CASRTPPGGGRNIQYF.

Concerning this clone: In the same sample, other DNA sequences code for this CDR3. The chain employs TRBV19 and TRBJ1-5; no definite D call. The CDR3 consists of 15 residues. Germline V lookup: CDR1 LNHDA, CDR2 SQIVND (reference sequence). Trimming removed 3 bases at V and 0 bases at J, with 9 bases between. The CDR3 DNA reads as TGTGCCAGTAGTATTGGGAGAAATAGCAATCAGCCCCAGCATTTT. This gives the protein CASSIGRNSNQPQHF.

V usage is TRBV5-8 and J usage is TRBJ2-5, with TRBD1 matching over 9 bases. Germline V lookup: CDR1 SGHTS, CDR2 YDEGEE. The CDR3 totals 17 residues. V lost 4 bases to trimming and J lost 4 bases; unmatched junction nucleotides: 14. CDR3 residues: CASSQYMGQGLRETQYF. The CDR3, as DNA: TGTGCCAGCAGCCAATATATGGGACAGGGATTAAGAGAGACCCAGTACTTC.

The rearrangement uses TRBV15 and TRBJ2-2; D remains unclear. The germline V gene has CDR1 LNHNV and CDR2 YYDKDF (reference sequence). V was shortened by 0 bases and J by 4 bases, with 9 bases between the two germline ends. The CDR3 sequence is 15 residues long. In nucleotides, the CDR3 is TGTGCCACCAGCAGAGAGGGGTTTGGCACCGGGGAGCTGTTTTTT. Protein product: CATSREGFGTGELFF. Filled out from reference TRBV15 and TRBJ2-2, the complete variable domain reads DAMVIQNPRYQVTQFGKPVTLSCSQTLNHNVMYWYQQKSSQAPKLLFHYYDKDFNNEADTPDNFQSRRPNTSFCFLDIRSPGLGDTAMYLCATSREGFGTGELFFGEGSRLTVL.

This chain joins TRBV5-1 and TRBJ2-5; D not certain. Germline-derived CDR1 and CDR2 are SGHRS and YFSETQ. V shed 0 bases and J shed 1 base, with 10 bases lying between them. The CDR3 has 15 amino acids. CDR3 coding DNA: TGCGCCAGCAGCTTGGGGCCGGCGTTCCAAGAGACCCAGTACTTC. Translating gives CASSLGPAFQETQYF.

On this clone itself: At one end the junction does not follow the germline gene, possibly because of a read error. V is TRBV2 and J is TRBJ2-1; D unclear. CDR3 length: 12 amino acids. Germline values: CDR1 SNHLY, CDR2 FYNNEI. CDR3 in DNA: TGTGCCAGCAGTGAAAATCTAGTTATCATGCTCTTC. This codes for CASSENLVIMLF.

The CDR3 protein is CASSLRDKNTEAFF. CDR3 in DNA: TGCGCCAGCAGTCTACGGGACAAGAACACTGAAGCTTTCTTT. V gene TRBV23-1 combines with J gene TRBJ1-1; possibly TRBD1 for D (6 bases). TRBV23-1 is marked as an open reading frame, function uncertain. V was clipped by 4 bases and J by 1 base, with 10 bases between them. CDR3 size: 14 residues.

This clone was detected only once. The rearrangement links TRBV5-1 to TRBJ2-6; no definite D call. The CDR3 covers 15 residues. Germline V lookup: CDR1 SGHRS, CDR2 YFSETQ. Trimming removed 2 bases at V and 0 bases at J, with 6 bases between. CDR3 sequence: CASSLVNSGANVLTF. The CDR3, as DNA: TGCGCCAGCAGCTTAGTTAACTCTGGGGCCAACGTCCTGACTTTC.

The chain recombines TRBV2 with TRBJ1-2, with TRBD1 as a possible D gene (6 bases). Germline CDR1 SNHLY, CDR2 FYNNEI. V was shortened by 8 bases and J by 6 bases, with 16 bases between the two germline ends. The CDR3 totals 13 residues. CDR3 in amino acids: CASQEGGRNGYTF. Here the CDR3 DNA reads TGTGCCAGCCAAGAGGGGGGGCGGAATGGCTACACCTTC.

The chain links TRBV7-8 to TRBJ2-7; D gene uncertain. V dropped 4 bases and J dropped 2 bases, with 12 bases sitting between them. The CDR3 is 14 amino acids. Germline V gene lookup returns CDR1 SGHVS and CDR2 FQNEAQ. The CDR3 reads CASSSYTSPYEQYF. The DNA for the CDR3 is TGTGCCAGCAGCTCCTATACCTCTCCCTACGAGCAGTACTTC.

This clone was seen once. V and J are TRBV5-5 and TRBJ1-3, with TRBD1 identical over 7 bases. CDR1 is SGHKS, CDR2 YYEKEE, per germline (reference sequence). Unmatched junction bases numbered 6, after V lost 8 bases and J lost 7 bases. The CDR3 is 12 amino acids. This CDR3 reads CASGTAGNTIYF. The CDR3 nucleotides read TGTGCCAGTGGGACAGCGGGTAACACCATATATTTT.

A single count supports this clone. The genes are TRBV5-1 and TRBJ2-7, with 7 bases identical to TRBD1. The V gene's germline CDR1 is SGHRS and CDR2 YFSETQ. CDR3 size: 14 residues. V shed 2 bases, J shed 2 bases, and the junction held 4 bases outside the gene matches. CDR3 coding DNA: TGCGCCAGCAGCTTTGGGGACAGTACCTACGAGCAGTACTTC. Its protein is CASSFGDSTYEQYF.

The V call is TRBV5-1, the J call TRBJ1-5; a weak D match, TRBD1 (6 bases). The CDR3 spans 15 residues. Trimming left V 4 bases short and J 7 bases short, with 18 bases between. From germline, CDR1 is SGHRS and CDR2 YFSETQ. CDR3 protein: CASSKDTGYGQPQHF. The CDR3 nucleotides read TGCGCCAGCAGCAAGGATACAGGGTATGGGCAGCCCCAGCATTTT.

V usage is TRBV30 and J usage is TRBJ1-5, with no clear D. Trimming left V 6 bases short and J 4 bases short, with 10 bases between. Germline CDR1 reads GTSNPN; CDR2 reads SVGIG (reference sequence). The CDR3 runs to 12 residues. CDR3 amino acids: CACGPPNQPQHF. CDR3 DNA: TGTGCCTGTGGCCCTCCGAATCAGCCCCAGCATTTT.

The rearrangement links TRBV5-6 to TRBJ2-6; possibly TRBD1 for D (5 bases). CDR3 length: 18 amino acids. V was shortened by 2 bases and J by 0 bases, with 15 bases between the two germline ends. Germline V CDR1 and CDR2: SGHDT, YYEEEE. CDR3 bases: TGTGCCAGCAGCTTAGCAGGGTTTTCGAGCTCTGGGGCCAACGTCCTGACTTTC. Protein sequence: CASSLAGFSSSGANVLTF.

The V call is TRBV18, the J call TRBJ2-5, with 7 bases aligning to TRBD1. The DNA end is more similar to TRBJ2-7, so the J call may be wrong. The CDR3 contains 15 residues. Germline loops: CDR1 KGHSH, CDR2 LQKENI. The CDR3 loop reads CASSPYIGQAYEQYF. Here the CDR3 DNA reads TGTGCCAGCTCACCATACATTGGACAGGCCTACGAGCAGTACTTC.

This chain joins TRBV6-5 and TRBJ1-1; 8 bases align to TRBD1. V shed 6 bases and J 2 bases; nucleotides not matched to a gene: 5. This CDR3 has 14 residues. From germline, CDR1 is MNHEY and CDR2 SVGAGI. The CDR3 spells CASRLRGLNTEAFF. For the CDR3, the DNA is TGTGCCAGCAGACTCAGGGGGCTAAACACTGAAGCTTTCTTT.

The chain joins TRBV10-2 to TRBJ2-2; perhaps D is TRBD1 or TRBD2 (5 bases each). V was shortened by 6 bases and J by 1 base, with 15 bases between the two germline ends. The V gene's germline CDR1 is WSHSY and CDR2 SAAADI. This CDR3 has 16 residues. The CDR3, as DNA: TGCGCCAGCAGCTCAATCCGGGACGGGAACACCGGGGAGCTGTTTTTT. This translates into CASSSIRDGNTGELFF.

The rearrangement links TRBV5-1 to TRBJ2-1; tentatively, D is TRBD1 (6 bases). V was clipped by 6 bases and J by 5 bases, with 18 bases between them. This CDR3 contains 15 residues. The germline CDR1 and CDR2 sequences are SGHRS and YFSETQ. The CDR3 bases are TGCGCCAGCAAGCTGGCAGGAACAGGGAACAATGAGCAGTTCTTC. This sequence encodes CASKLAGTGNNEQFF. Looking up the rest from reference TRBV5-1 and TRBJ2-1 gives the full variable domain: KAGVTQTPRYLIKTRGQQVTLSCSPISGHRSVSWYQQTPGQGLQFLFEYFSETQRNKGNFPGRFSGRQFSNSRSEMNVSTLELGDSALYLCASKLAGTGNNEQFFGPGTRLTVL.

This chain joins TRBV18 and TRBJ2-7; TRBD1 or TRBD2 may be the D gene (5 bases each). Germline V lookup: CDR1 KGHSH, CDR2 LQKENI. This CDR3 region has 15 residues. V was cut by 2 bases and J by 2 bases, with 13 bases left in between. In nucleotides, the CDR3 is TGTGCCAGCTCACCATTGTCCAGGGACGCCTACGAGCAGTACTTC. It is translated as CASSPLSRDAYEQYF. The whole variable domain, remainder taken from reference TRBV18 and TRBJ2-7, is NAGVMQNPRHLVRRRGQEARLRCSPMKGHSHVYWYRQLPEEGLKFMVYLQKENIIDESGMPKERFSAEFPKEGPSILRIQQVVRGDSAAYFCASSPLSRDAYEQYFGPGTRLTVT.

The chain has TRBV7-8 and TRBJ2-7; D is possibly TRBD1 or TRBD2 (5 bases each). Per germline, CDR1 SGHVS and CDR2 FQNEAQ. Trimming took off 1 base at V and 4 bases at J, with 14 bases between the two ends. The CDR3 length is 15 residues. The CDR3 region is CASSLERGPSYEQYF. Written as DNA, the CDR3 is TGTGCCAGCAGCTTAGAACGGGGCCCCAGTTACGAGCAGTACTTC. Variable domain in full (rest from reference TRBV7-8 and TRBJ2-7): GAGVSQSPRYKVAKRGQDVALRCDPISGHVSLFWYQQALGQGPEFLTYFQNEAQLDKSGLPSDRFFAERPEGSVSTLKIQRTQQEDSAVYLCASSLERGPSYEQYFGPGTRLTVT.